This entry concerns a single TCR beta chain. What it recognizes is unknown. A single record per CDR3 protein comes from TCRdb applying MiXCR to the reads. The data show roughly 860,000 distinct CDR3 sequences, approximately 32% seen once. Germline V gives CDR1 LGHNA, CDR2 YSLEER. CDR3 length: 14 amino acids. V shed 2 bases and J shed 1 base, with 8 bases lying between them. The entry originates in a study of T cell repertoires in cytomegalovirus infection. Study as a whole: In the study, CMV epitopes included recently identified HLA-C-restricted and well-studied HLA-B-restricted ones. In public TCR beta signatures, there were indications of both CMV infection and matching HLA type. Notes on the study in general: HLA-C-restricted TCR beta clonotypes specific for CMV led the ex vivo response. Frequencies of public TCR beta families were cumulated, and this identified carriers of CMV plus the relevant HLA.

The sequencing used cultured CD8+ T cells from PBMCs, collected from culture after CMV antigen stimulation. The genes are TRBV4-3 and TRBJ1-1; no clear D. This TCR derives from a human donor in good health (CMV status not recorded). Some clones in this sample may be carry-over from other donors' samples. The CDR3 region has the DNA TGCGCCAGCAGCCAATTTCCAGGGAACACTGAAGCTTTCTTT. Encoded protein: CASSQFPGNTEAFF.